This section outlines one T cell receptor beta chain sequence together with its context. The antigen is undetermined. This specimen belongs to a study of shared clonotypes between healthy human individuals. Study-level findings and limits: Sampling included only blood; tissue repertoires likely differ. A small donor pool kept down the genetic and exposure-history diversity that was represented.

Germline CDR1 and CDR2: MGHRA and YSYEKL. This CDR3 has 14 residues. Trimming removed 0 bases at V and 2 bases at J, with 8 bases between. CD45RO negativity and positive selection for CCR7 defined naive CD8 cells, a population that excluded terminally differentiated effector memory CD45RA+ cells. Donors comprised only Caucasian adults living in Nashville, Tennessee. The table came from immunoSEQ multiplex PCR; TCRdb's copy has only in-frame clones and leaves some out. Seen here are 1.5 million to 2.5 million clones, approximately 95% observed once, and the top ten hold 0.9% to 1.5%. The material sequenced was naive CD8+ T cells sorted from blood. The chain joins TRBV4-1 to TRBJ2-7; D is uncertain. This TCR derives from a man aged 18 to 29 in good health. The DNA of the CDR3 is TGCGCCAGCAGCCAAGAGACGGATACCTACGAGCAGTACTTC. Translated: CASSQETDTYEQYF.